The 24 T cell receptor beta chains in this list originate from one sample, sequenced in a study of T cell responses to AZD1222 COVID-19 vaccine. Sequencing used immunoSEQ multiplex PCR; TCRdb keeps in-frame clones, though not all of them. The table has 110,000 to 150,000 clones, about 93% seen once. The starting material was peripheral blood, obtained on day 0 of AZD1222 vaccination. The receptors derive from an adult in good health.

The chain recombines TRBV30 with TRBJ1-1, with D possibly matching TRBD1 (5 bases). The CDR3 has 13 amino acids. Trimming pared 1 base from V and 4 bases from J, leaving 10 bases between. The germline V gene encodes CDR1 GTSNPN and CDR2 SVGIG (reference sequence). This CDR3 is CAWSEQATTEAFF. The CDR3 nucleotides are TGTGCCTGGAGTGAACAGGCGACCACTGAAGCTTTCTTT.

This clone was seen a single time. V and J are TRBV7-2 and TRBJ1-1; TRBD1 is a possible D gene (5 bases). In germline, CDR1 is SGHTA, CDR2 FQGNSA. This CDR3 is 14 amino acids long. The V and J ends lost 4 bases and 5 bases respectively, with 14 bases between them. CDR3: CASSWGGPATEAFF. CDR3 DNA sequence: TGTGCCAGCAGCTGGGGGGGACCCGCGACTGAAGCTTTCTTT. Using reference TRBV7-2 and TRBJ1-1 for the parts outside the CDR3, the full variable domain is GAGVSQSPSNKVTEKGKDVELRCDPISGHTALYWYRQSLGQGLEFLIYFQGNSAPDKSGLPSDRFSAERTGGSVSTLTIQRTQQEDSAVYLCASSWGGPATEAFFGQGTRLTVV.

The CDR3, as DNA: TGTGCCAGCAGCTTGGCCGGGACTGGCACAGATACGCAGTATTTT. It encodes CASSLAGTGTDTQYF. This rearrangement joins TRBV5-6 to TRBJ2-3; tentatively, D is TRBD2 (6 bases). Germline CDR1 is SGHDT and CDR2 is YYEEEE. The CDR3 length is 15 residues. V was clipped by 0 bases and J by 1 base, with 9 bases between them. Full variable domain (outside the CDR3, taken from reference TRBV5-6 and TRBJ2-3): DAGVTQSPTHLIKTRGQQVTLRCSPKSGHDTVSWYQQALGQGPQFIFQYYEEEERQRGNFPDRFSGHQFPNYSSELNVNALLLGDSALYLCASSLAGTGTDTQYFGPGTRLTVL.

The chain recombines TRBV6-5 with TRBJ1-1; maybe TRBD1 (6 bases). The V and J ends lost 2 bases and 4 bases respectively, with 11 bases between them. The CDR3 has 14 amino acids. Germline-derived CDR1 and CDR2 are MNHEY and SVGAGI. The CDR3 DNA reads TGTGCCAGCAGTTACCATACAGGGACCACTGAAGCTTTCTTT. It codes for CASSYHTGTTEAFF.

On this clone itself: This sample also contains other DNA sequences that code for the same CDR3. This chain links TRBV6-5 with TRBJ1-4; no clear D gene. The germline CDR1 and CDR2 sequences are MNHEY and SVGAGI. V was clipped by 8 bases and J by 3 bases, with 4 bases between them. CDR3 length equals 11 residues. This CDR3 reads CASRANEKLFF. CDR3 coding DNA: TGTGCCAGCCGGGCTAATGAAAAACTGTTTTTT.

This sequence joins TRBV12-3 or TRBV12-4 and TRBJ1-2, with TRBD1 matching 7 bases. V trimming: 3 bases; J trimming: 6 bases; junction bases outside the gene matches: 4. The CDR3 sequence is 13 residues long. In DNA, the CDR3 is TGTGCCAGCAGTTTTGAAAGGGGGCATGGCTACACCTTC. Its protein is CASSFERGHGYTF.

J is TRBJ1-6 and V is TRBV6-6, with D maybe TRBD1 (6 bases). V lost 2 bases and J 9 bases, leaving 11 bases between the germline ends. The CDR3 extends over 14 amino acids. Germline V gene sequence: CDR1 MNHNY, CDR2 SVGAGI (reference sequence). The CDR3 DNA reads TGTGCCAGCAGTTACAGCCAGGGGCTTTCACCCCTCCACTTT. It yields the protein CASSYSQGLSPLHF.

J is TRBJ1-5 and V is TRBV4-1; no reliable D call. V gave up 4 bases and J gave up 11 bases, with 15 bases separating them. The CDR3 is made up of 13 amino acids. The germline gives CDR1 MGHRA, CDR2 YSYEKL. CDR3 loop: CASSPLIREAQHF. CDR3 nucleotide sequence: TGCGCCAGCAGCCCATTGATTCGGGAGGCCCAGCATTTT.

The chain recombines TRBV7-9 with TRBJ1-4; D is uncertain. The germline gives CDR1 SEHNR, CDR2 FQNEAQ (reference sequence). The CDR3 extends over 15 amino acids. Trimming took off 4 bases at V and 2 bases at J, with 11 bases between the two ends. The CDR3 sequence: CASSYRPGTNEKLFF. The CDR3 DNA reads TGTGCCAGCAGCTACCGGCCGGGGACTAATGAAAAACTGTTTTTT.

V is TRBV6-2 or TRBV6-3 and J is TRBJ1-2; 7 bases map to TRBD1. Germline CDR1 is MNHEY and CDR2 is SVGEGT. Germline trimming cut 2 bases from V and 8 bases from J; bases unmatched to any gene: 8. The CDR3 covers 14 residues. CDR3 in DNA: TGTGCCAGCAGTTACGGGACAGCAAGAGGGGGCTACACCTTC. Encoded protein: CASSYGTARGGYTF.

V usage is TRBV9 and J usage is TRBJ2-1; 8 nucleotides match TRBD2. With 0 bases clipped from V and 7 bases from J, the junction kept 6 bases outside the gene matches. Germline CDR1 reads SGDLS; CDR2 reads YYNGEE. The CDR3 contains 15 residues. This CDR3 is CASSVAGRVGNEQFF. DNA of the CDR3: TGTGCCAGCAGCGTAGCCGGGAGGGTAGGGAATGAGCAGTTCTTC.

CDR3 bases: TGTGCCAGCACCGACAGGGGCTCTGGAAACACCATATATTTT. Amino acids: CASTDRGSGNTIYF. The V gene is TRBV6-5, the J gene TRBJ1-3; the match to TRBD1 covers 8 bases. V was clipped by 7 bases and J by 0 bases; unmatched bases: 2. The CDR3 has 14 amino acids. Looked up from germline, CDR1 is MNHEY and CDR2 is SVGAGI.

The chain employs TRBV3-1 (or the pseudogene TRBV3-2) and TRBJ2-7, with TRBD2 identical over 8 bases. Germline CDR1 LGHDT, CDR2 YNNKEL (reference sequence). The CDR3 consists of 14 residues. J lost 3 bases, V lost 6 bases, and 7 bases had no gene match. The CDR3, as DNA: TGTGCCAGCAGGAATAGCGGGGAAGACTACGAGCAGTACTTC. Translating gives CASRNSGEDYEQYF.

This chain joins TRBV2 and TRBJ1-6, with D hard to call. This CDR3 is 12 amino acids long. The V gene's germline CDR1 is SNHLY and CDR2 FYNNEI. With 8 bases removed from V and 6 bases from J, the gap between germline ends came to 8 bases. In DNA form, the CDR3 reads TGTGCCAGCCAGTCTGGTAATTCACCCCTCCACTTT. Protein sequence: CASQSGNSPLHF. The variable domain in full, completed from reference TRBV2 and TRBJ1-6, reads EPEVTQTPSHQVTQMGQEVILRCVPISNHLYFYWYRQILGQKVEFLVSFYNNEISEKSEIFDDQFSVERPDGSNFTLKIRSTKLEDSAMYFCASQSGNSPLHFGNGTRLTVT.

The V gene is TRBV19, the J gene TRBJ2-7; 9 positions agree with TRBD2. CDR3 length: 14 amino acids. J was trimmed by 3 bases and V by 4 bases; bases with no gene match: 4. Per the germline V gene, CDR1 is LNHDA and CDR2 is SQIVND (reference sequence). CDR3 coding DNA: TGTGCCAGTAGTAGCGGGGGGGCCCTCTACGAGCAGTACTTC. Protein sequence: CASSSGGALYEQYF.

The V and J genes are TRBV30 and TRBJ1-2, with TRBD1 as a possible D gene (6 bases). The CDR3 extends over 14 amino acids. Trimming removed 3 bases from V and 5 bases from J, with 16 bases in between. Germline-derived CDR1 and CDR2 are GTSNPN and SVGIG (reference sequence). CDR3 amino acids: CAWREQGKLYGYTF. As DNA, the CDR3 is TGTGCCTGGAGGGAACAGGGAAAACTATATGGCTACACCTTC.

CDR3 bases: TGCGCCAGCACCATAGGAGGGGGCGTCACTGAAGCTTTCTTT. This sequence encodes CASTIGGGVTEAFF. This chain connects TRBV5-1 to TRBJ1-1; TRBD1 matches 7 bases. The V segment lost 6 bases and the J segment 4 bases; nucleotides outside the gene matches: 9. Germline values: CDR1 SGHRS, CDR2 YFSETQ. The CDR3 extends over 14 amino acids.

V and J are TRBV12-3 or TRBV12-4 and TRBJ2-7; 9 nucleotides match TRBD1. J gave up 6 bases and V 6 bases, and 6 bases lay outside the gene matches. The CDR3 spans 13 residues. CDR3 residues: CASSPTGGGEQYF. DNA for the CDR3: TGTGCCAGCAGCCCCACAGGGGGCGGCGAGCAGTACTTC.

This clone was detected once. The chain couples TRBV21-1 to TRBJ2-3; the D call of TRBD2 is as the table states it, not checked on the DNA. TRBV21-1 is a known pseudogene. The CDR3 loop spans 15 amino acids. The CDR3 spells CARVLAGGHRDTQYF. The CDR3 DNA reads TGTGCCAGGGTCCTTGCGGGGGGACACAGAGATACGCAGTATTTT.

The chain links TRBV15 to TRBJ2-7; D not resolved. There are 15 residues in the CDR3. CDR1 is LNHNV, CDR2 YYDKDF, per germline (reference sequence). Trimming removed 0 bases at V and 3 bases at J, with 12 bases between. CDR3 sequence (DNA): TGTGCCACCAGCAGAGATCTTGGCGGTGACTACGAGCAGTACTTC. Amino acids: CATSRDLGGDYEQYF. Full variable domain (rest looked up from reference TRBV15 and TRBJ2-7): DAMVIQNPRYQVTQFGKPVTLSCSQTLNHNVMYWYQQKSSQAPKLLFHYYDKDFNNEADTPDNFQSRRPNTSFCFLDIRSPGLGDTAMYLCATSRDLGGDYEQYFGPGTRLTVT.

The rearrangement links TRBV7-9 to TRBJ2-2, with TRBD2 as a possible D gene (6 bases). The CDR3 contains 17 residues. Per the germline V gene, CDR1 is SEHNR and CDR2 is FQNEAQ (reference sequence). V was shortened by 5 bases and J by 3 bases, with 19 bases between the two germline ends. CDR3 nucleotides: TGTGCCAGCAGCCGCGGGACGGAGAGACCTTACACCGGGGAGCTGTTTTTT. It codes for CASSRGTERPYTGELFF.

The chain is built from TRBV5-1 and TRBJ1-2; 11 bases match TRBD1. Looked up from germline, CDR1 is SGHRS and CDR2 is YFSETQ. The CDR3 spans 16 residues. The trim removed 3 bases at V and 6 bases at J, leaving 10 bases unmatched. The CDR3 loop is CASSSGQGAIVDGYTF. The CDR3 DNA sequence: TGCGCCAGCAGCTCCGGACAGGGGGCGATAGTAGATGGCTACACCTTC.

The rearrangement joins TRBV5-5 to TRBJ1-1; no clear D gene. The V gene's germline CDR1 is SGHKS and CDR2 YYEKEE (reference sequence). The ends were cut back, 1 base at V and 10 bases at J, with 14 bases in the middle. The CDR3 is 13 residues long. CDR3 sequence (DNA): TGTGCCAGCAGCTTGAAGGGTCCCTCAGGAGCTTTCTTT. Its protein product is CASSLKGPSGAFF. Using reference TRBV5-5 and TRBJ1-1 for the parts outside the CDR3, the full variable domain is DAGVTQSPTHLIKTRGQQVTLRCSPISGHKSVSWYQQVLGQGPQFIFQYYEKEERGRGNFPDRFSARQFPNYSSELNVNALLLGDSALYLCASSLKGPSGAFFGQGTRLTVV.

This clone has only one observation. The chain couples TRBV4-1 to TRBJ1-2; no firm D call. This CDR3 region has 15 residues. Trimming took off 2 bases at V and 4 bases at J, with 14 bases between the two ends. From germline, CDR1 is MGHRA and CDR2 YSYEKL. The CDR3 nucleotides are TGCGCCAGCAGCCAATTTTTTCTGGGAAGCTATGGCTACACCTTC. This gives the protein CASSQFFLGSYGYTF.